This T cell receptor (beta chain) appears in the sequencing data of a study of cytomegalovirus exposure and HLA in healthy donors. Study results and limitations: In vitro, a few CMV-associated chains proved specific for CMV antigens.

Amplification used 60 Vbeta primers and 13 Jbeta primers. Here immunoSEQ multiplex PCR was the method, and the copy in TCRdb shows in-frame clones only, minus some. Its clone listing holds approximately 110,000 clones. As to this clone: Its antigen is currently unknown.

The TCR originated in a man aged 35 to 55 in good health and CMV-seronegative. Material for sequencing was PBMCs.

The CDR3 DNA reads TGTGCCAGCAGCTTCAGGGGGACTGAAGCTTTCTTT. As protein: CASSFRGTEAFF. V is TRBV11-3 and J is TRBJ1-1; TRBD1 agrees at 7 bases. This CDR3 comprises 12 residues. CDR1 SGHNT and CDR2 YENEEA come from the germline V gene. The junction had 0 bases not matched to a gene; V was cut back by 3 bases and J by 5 bases.